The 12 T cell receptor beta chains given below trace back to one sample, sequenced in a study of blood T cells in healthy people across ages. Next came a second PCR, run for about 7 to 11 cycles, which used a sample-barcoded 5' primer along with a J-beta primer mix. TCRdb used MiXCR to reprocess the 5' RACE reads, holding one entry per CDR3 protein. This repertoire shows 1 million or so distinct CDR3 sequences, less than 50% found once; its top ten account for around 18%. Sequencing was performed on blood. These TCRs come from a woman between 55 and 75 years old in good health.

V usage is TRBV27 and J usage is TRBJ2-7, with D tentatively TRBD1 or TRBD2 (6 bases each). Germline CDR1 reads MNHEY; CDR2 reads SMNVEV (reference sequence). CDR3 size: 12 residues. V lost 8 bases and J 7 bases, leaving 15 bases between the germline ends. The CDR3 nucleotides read TGTGCCAGCCTACAGGGCGCGGGGGAGCAGTACTTC. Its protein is CASLQGAGEQYF.

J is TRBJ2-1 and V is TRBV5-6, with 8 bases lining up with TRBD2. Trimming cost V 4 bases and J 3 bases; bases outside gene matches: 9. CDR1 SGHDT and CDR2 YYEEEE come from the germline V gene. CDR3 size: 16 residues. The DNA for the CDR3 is TGTGCCAGCAGCCATTCAGGCCTAGCGGGCTACAATGAGCAGTTCTTC. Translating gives CASSHSGLAGYNEQFF.

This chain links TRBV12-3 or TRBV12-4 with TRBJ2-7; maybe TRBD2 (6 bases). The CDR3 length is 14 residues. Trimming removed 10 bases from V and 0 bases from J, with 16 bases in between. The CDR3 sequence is CATKKGLLSYEQYF. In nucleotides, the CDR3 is TGTGCCACCAAAAAGGGACTCCTCTCCTACGAGCAGTACTTC.

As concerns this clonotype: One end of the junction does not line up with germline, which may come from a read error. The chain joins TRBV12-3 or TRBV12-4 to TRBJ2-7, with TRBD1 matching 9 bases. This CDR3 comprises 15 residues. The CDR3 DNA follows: TGTACCAGCAGTTTAGGGACAGGGCCCGGGTACGAGCAGTACTTC. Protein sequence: CTSSLGTGPGYEQYF.

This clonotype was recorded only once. The CDR3 region has the DNA TGTGCCAGCAGCTCGGGAACCTCCACTAGCGCAGATACGCAGTATTTT. Encoded protein: CASSSGTSTSADTQYF. The genes are TRBV5-4 and TRBJ2-3; TRBD2 agrees at 7 bases. Germline V CDR1 and CDR2: SGHNT, YYREEE (reference sequence). The CDR3 consists of 16 residues. Trimming at V came to 3 bases and at J to 4 bases, leaving 11 bases not matched to a gene.

CDR3 bases: TGTGCCAGCAGCTTAGAGGGTGTAGTAGCGACATACCGGGAGCTGTTTTTT. This sequence encodes CASSLEGVVATYRELFF. The chain combines TRBV13 with TRBJ2-2, with TRBD2 as a possible D gene (5 bases). Looked up from germline, CDR1 is PRHDT and CDR2 is FYEKMQ (reference sequence). V dropped 1 base and J dropped 9 bases, with 21 bases sitting between them. This CDR3 is built from 17 residues.

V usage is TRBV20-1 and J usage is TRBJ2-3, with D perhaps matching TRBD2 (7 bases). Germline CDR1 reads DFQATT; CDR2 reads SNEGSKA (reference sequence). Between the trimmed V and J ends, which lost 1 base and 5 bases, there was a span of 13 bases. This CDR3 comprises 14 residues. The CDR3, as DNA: TGCAGTGCTAGAGTGAGGGGGGGCGTAGATACGCAGTATTTT. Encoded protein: CSARVRGGVDTQYF.

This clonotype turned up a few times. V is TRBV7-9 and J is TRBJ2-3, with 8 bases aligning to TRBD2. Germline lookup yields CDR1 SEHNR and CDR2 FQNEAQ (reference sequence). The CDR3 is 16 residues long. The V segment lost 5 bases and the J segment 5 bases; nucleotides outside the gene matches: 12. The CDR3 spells CASSARGLGDEDTQYF. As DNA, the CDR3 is TGTGCCAGCAGCGCCCGGGGACTAGGAGATGAAGATACGCAGTATTTT.

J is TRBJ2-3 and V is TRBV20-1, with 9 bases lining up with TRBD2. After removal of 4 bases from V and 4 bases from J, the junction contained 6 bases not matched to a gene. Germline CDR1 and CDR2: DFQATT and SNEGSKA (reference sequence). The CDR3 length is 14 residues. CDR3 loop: CSANLAGWSDTQYF. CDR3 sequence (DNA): TGCAGTGCTAACCTAGCGGGATGGTCAGATACGCAGTATTTT.

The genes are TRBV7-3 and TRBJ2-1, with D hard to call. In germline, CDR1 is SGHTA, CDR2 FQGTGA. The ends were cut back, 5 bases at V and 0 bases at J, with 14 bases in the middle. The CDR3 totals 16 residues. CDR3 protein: CASSPMTRLSYNEQFF. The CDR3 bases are TGTGCCAGCAGCCCCATGACTCGACTCTCCTACAATGAGCAGTTCTTC.

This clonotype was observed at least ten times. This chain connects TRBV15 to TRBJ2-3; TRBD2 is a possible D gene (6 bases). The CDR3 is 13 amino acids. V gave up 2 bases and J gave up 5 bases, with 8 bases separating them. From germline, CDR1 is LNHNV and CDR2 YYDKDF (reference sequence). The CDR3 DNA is TGTGCCACCAGCAGATTTAGCGGAGATACGCAGTATTTT. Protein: CATSRFSGDTQYF.

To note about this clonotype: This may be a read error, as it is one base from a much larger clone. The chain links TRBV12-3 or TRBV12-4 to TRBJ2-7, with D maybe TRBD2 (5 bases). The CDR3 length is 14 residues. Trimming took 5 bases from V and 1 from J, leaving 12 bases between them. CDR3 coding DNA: TGTGCCAGCAGTCCCCGACGGGGATCCTACGAGCAGTACTTC. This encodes CASSPRRGSYEQYF.